The entry below describes one TCR beta chain. Its matching antigen is unknown. These donors, healthy bone marrow donors, were studied. The data are from a study of cytomegalovirus exposure and HLA in healthy donors. Study-wide results and caveats: It has been reported that TCR beta sequences accurately predicted the HLA-A and HLA-B alleles of most subjects. A later analysis found most CMV-associated TCR beta chains apparently HLA-restricted. Rarity characterized most TCR sequences, yet some public TCRs appeared in many donors.

Both 60 Vbeta primers and 13 Jbeta primers went into the PCR. Method: immunoSEQ multiplex PCR; TCRdb's copy keeps in-frame clones and lacks some. Here the sample spans 150,000 to 200,000 clones, just under 80% being singletons. The CDR3 has 16 amino acids. Germline V gene lookup returns CDR1 SNHLY and CDR2 FYNNEI. J gave up 6 bases and V 7 bases, and 7 bases lay outside the gene matches. This clonotype originated in a female donor in good health and CMV-seronegative. The chain recombines TRBV2 with TRBJ2-3; 16 bases fit TRBD2. The sequencing sample was made of PBMCs. This CDR3 is CASMGTSGGAGDTQYF. CDR3 DNA: TGTGCCAGCATGGGGACTAGCGGGGGGGCCGGGGATACGCAGTATTTT.